Following are 24 T cell receptor beta chains from one sample sequenced in a study of persistence of HIV-infected CD4 T cells. These TCRs' antigens remain unknown. Cells were stimulated with overlapping HIV-1 Gag 15-mer peptides. CD40L/CD69 double-negative CD45RO-high memory CD4+ T cells were collected. The libraries were made with immunoSEQ version 4 in survey mode. Method: immunoSEQ multiplex PCR; TCRdb's copy keeps in-frame clones and lacks some. The sample comprises 30,000 to 35,000 clones, 75% to 85% of which are singletons, and 15% to 20% rests with the top ten. The source material was CD4+ T cells sorted from PBMCs after approximately 20-hour stimulation, sampled from a patient who received antiretroviral therapy. The receptors come from an adult woman with HIV who was CMV-seropositive.

The V gene is TRBV11-3, the J gene TRBJ2-5; 9 positions match TRBD2. Germline assignment: CDR1 SGHNT and CDR2 YENEEA. There are 15 residues in the CDR3. V lost 5 bases to trimming and J lost 0 bases; unmatched junction nucleotides: 4. CDR3 nucleotide sequence: TGTGCCAGCAGCCCCTTAGCGGGAGACCAAGAGACCCAGTACTTC. Translated, it gives CASSPLAGDQETQYF.

The chain joins TRBV19 to TRBJ1-6; D ambiguous. The CDR3 covers 14 residues. The germline V and J ends were trimmed by 7 bases and 10 bases, with 17 bases remaining between them. CDR1 LNHDA and CDR2 SQIVND come from the germline V gene (reference sequence). CDR3 sequence reads: CASTHREGSSPLHF. In DNA, the CDR3 is TGTGCCAGTACCCATCGCGAGGGTAGCTCACCCCTCCACTTT. Drawing the rest from reference TRBV19 and TRBJ1-6, the complete variable domain is DGGITQSPKYLFRKEGQNVTLSCEQNLNHDAMYWYRQDPGQGLRLIYYSQIVNDFQKGDIAEGYSVSREKKESFPLTVTSAQKNPTAFYLCASTHREGSSPLHFGNGTRLTVT.

The V call is TRBV5-4, the J call TRBJ2-2, with D possibly being TRBD2 (6 bases). Per the germline V gene, CDR1 is SGHNT and CDR2 is YYREEE (reference sequence). V dropped 2 bases and J dropped 5 bases, with 16 bases sitting between them. This CDR3 has 16 residues. The CDR3 protein is CASSFNPGVSTGELFF. Written as DNA, the CDR3 is TGTGCCAGCAGCTTTAATCCGGGAGTTAGTACCGGGGAGCTGTTTTTT.

The V and J genes are TRBV28 and TRBJ1-5; D is uncertain. The CDR3 has 13 residues. The V gene's germline CDR1 is MDHEN and CDR2 SYDVKM. The V end was cut by 4 bases, the J end by 5 bases, with 9 bases between. CDR3 amino acids: CASSSMRYQPQHF. The DNA of the CDR3 is TGTGCCAGCAGTTCCATGAGGTATCAGCCCCAGCATTTT.

The chain links TRBV2 to TRBJ1-5; tentative D call: TRBD1 (6 bases). Per the germline V gene, CDR1 is SNHLY and CDR2 is FYNNEI. The CDR3 runs 16 residues. V lost 0 bases to trimming and J lost 6 bases, with 15 bases between them. The CDR3 loop is CASSEARGGRGQPQHF. CDR3 nucleotides: TGTGCCAGCAGTGAAGCGCGAGGGGGGAGGGGTCAGCCCCAGCATTTT.

The sample holds one count of this clone. The chain uses TRBV5-1 and TRBJ1-1; no firm D call. This CDR3 comprises 14 residues. V was shortened by 0 bases and J by 4 bases, with 10 bases between the two germline ends. The germline V gene has CDR1 SGHRS and CDR2 YFSETQ. Here the CDR3 reads CASSLGDPGTEAFF. Written as DNA, the CDR3 is TGCGCCAGCAGCTTGGGCGATCCGGGCACTGAAGCTTTCTTT.

The V gene is TRBV5-1, the J gene TRBJ1-1, with TRBD1 identical over 9 bases. This CDR3 is built from 15 residues. J lost 5 bases, V lost 0 bases, and 5 bases had no gene match. In germline, CDR1 is SGHRS, CDR2 YFSETQ. The CDR3 nucleotides are TGCGCCAGCAGCTTGGAGGGGACAGGGTCAACTGAAGCTTTCTTT. Its protein is CASSLEGTGSTEAFF.

The chain has TRBV13 and TRBJ2-5; no reliable D call. V was pared by 6 bases and J by 5 bases, with 13 bases between. Per the germline V gene, CDR1 is PRHDT and CDR2 is FYEKMQ (reference sequence). The CDR3 contains 13 residues. The CDR3 sequence is CASSQLGWETQYF. The CDR3 DNA follows: TGTGCCAGCAGTCAATTGGGGTGGGAGACCCAGTACTTC. The whole variable domain, remainder taken from reference TRBV13 and TRBJ2-5, is AAGVIQSPRHLIKEKRETATLKCYPIPRHDTVYWYQQGPGQDPQFLISFYEKMQSDKGSIPDRFSAQQFSDYHSELNMSSLELGDSALYFCASSQLGWETQYFGPGTRLLVL.

The chain couples TRBV12-3 or TRBV12-4 to TRBJ2-5; the D is unclear. This CDR3 contains 12 residues. Trimming took off 5 bases at V and 4 bases at J, with 8 bases between the two ends. CDR3 nucleotides: TGTGCCAGCAGTGCCCCTCCAGAGACCCAGTACTTC. This codes for CASSAPPETQYF.

This clone has a handful of counts. The chain couples TRBV19 to TRBJ1-1; a weak D match, TRBD1 (6 bases). CDR1 is LNHDA, CDR2 SQIVND, per germline (reference sequence). V lost 5 bases, J lost 1 base, and 17 bases lay in between. The CDR3 totals 16 residues. CDR3 sequence reads: CASSSDRWGSNTEAFF. In nucleotides, the CDR3 is TGTGCCAGTAGTTCAGACAGGTGGGGATCGAACACTGAAGCTTTCTTT.

The rearrangement joins TRBV2 to TRBJ1-5; D remains ambiguous. Germline V gene lookup returns CDR1 SNHLY and CDR2 FYNNEI. V shed 8 bases and J shed 6 bases, with 14 bases lying between them. This CDR3 region has 13 residues. The CDR3: CASAPGRRQPQHF. In nucleotides, the CDR3 is TGTGCCAGCGCACCAGGTAGGCGTCAGCCCCAGCATTTT.

This clone was seen a single time. The chain recombines TRBV7-8 with TRBJ1-1, with D possibly being TRBD1 (5 bases). The germline V gene encodes CDR1 SGHVS and CDR2 FQNEAQ. The CDR3 runs to 13 residues. The V end lost 4 bases, the J end lost 1 base, and 7 bases lay between the germline ends. The CDR3 DNA follows: TGTGCCAGCAGCTATCAGGGGAACACTGAAGCTTTCTTT. The encoded protein is CASSYQGNTEAFF.

The rearrangement uses TRBV28 and TRBJ1-1; D ambiguous. V shed 1 base and J shed 0 bases, with 6 bases lying between them. This CDR3 is 14 amino acids long. Germline V gene data show CDR1 as MDHEN and CDR2 as SYDVKM. The CDR3 here is CASSLFRVNTEAFF. In DNA, the CDR3 is TGTGCCAGCAGTTTATTTCGGGTGAACACTGAAGCTTTCTTT.

The CDR3 sequence: CASSVTMNTEAFF. The CDR3 DNA sequence: TGTGCCAGCAGCGTTACAATGAACACTGAAGCTTTCTTT. The rearrangement uses TRBV7-3 and TRBJ1-1; D is unresolved. CDR1 and CDR2 (germline): SGHTA, FQGTGA. This CDR3 has 13 residues. Trimming removed 5 bases from V and 0 bases from J, with 7 bases in between.

The chain carries TRBV5-1 and TRBJ2-5; 8 bases agree with TRBD1. Germline V gene lookup returns CDR1 SGHRS and CDR2 YFSETQ. The CDR3 runs to 14 residues. Trimming removed 5 bases from V and 5 bases from J; junction bases left unmatched: 8. Here the CDR3 DNA reads TGCGCCAGCAGGGGACAGGATCTTAGGGAGACCCAGTACTTC. Protein product: CASRGQDLRETQYF. Using reference TRBV5-1 and TRBJ2-5 for the parts outside the CDR3, the full variable domain is KAGVTQTPRYLIKTRGQQVTLSCSPISGHRSVSWYQQTPGQGLQFLFEYFSETQRNKGNFPGRFSGRQFSNSRSEMNVSTLELGDSALYLCASRGQDLRETQYFGPGTRLLVL.

V is TRBV5-6 and J is TRBJ2-7; D perhaps matches TRBD1 (5 bases). The germline CDR1 and CDR2 sequences are SGHDT and YYEEEE. This CDR3 has 15 amino acids. V dropped 0 bases and J dropped 1 base, with 11 bases sitting between them. The CDR3, as DNA: TGTGCCAGCAGCTTGGTGGACAATCCTTCCTACGAGCAGTACTTC. Its translation is CASSLVDNPSYEQYF.

CDR3 protein: CASSLEGTDTQYF. The CDR3 bases are TGCGCCAGCAGCTTGGAGGGCACAGATACGCAGTATTTT. The rearrangement links TRBV5-1 to TRBJ2-3; D remains ambiguous. CDR1 is SGHRS and CDR2 is YFSETQ in the germline V gene. The V and J ends lost 0 bases and 1 base respectively, with 3 bases between them. There are 13 residues in the CDR3.

This clone was seen once. V and J are TRBV2 and TRBJ1-2, with 8 nucleotides matching TRBD1. This CDR3 is built from 15 residues. CDR1 SNHLY and CDR2 FYNNEI come from the germline V gene. V lost 5 bases and J lost 0; bases outside the gene matches: 5. CDR3 bases: TGTGCCAGCAGTAAGCGACAGGGGACTAACTATGGCTACACCTTC. Its protein product is CASSKRQGTNYGYTF.

The DNA of the CDR3 is TGCGCCAGCAGCCAAGGGCAACAGGGGTCCTACGAGCAGTACTTC. Translation gives CASSQGQQGSYEQYF. The chain carries TRBV4-3 and TRBJ2-7; TRBD1 matches 7 bases. Trimming removed 1 base from V and 1 base from J; junction bases left unmatched: 4. Germline CDR1 LGHNA, CDR2 YSLEER. The CDR3 has 15 residues.

The chain uses TRBV7-3 and TRBJ2-1; D remains ambiguous. CDR3 length: 13 amino acids. The germline gives CDR1 SGHTA, CDR2 FQGTGA. The V end was cut by 3 bases, the J end by 5 bases, with 8 bases between. The CDR3 is CASSLGKDNEQFF. CDR3 nucleotides: TGTGCCAGCAGCTTGGGCAAGGACAATGAGCAGTTCTTC.

The chain links TRBV7-2 to TRBJ1-5; D gene unclear. The germline gives CDR1 SGHTA, CDR2 FQGNSA. The V end lost 6 bases, the J end lost 4 bases, and 13 bases lay between the germline ends. This CDR3 is 14 amino acids long. The DNA for the CDR3 is TGTGCCAGCAGTACCGGACGGCAAAATCAGCCCCAGCATTTT. It specifies CASSTGRQNQPQHF.

This clone was recorded a few times. This rearrangement joins TRBV3-1 (or the pseudogene TRBV3-2) to TRBJ1-1, with D maybe TRBD1 (6 bases). CDR1 and CDR2 from the germline V gene are LGHDT and YNNKEL (reference sequence). This CDR3 region has 12 residues. The V end lost 1 base, the J end lost 10 bases, and 10 bases lay between the germline ends. The CDR3 here is CASSQGSRGAFF. The DNA for the CDR3 is TGTGCCAGCAGCCAAGGGAGCAGGGGAGCTTTCTTT.

The rearrangement joins TRBV18 to TRBJ2-6, with a tentative D call TRBD1 (5 bases). Germline loops: CDR1 KGHSH, CDR2 LQKENI. This CDR3 region has 16 residues. V was cut by 3 bases and J by 0 bases, with 9 bases left in between. The CDR3 is CASSPDRSSGANVLTF. CDR3 in DNA: TGTGCCAGCTCACCCGACAGAAGCTCTGGGGCCAACGTCCTGACTTTC.

The sample holds a few counts of this clone. The gene calls are TRBV2 and TRBJ1-6; D is possibly TRBD1 (6 bases). Trimming removed 9 bases from V and 6 bases from J, with 21 bases in between. CDR3 length: 16 amino acids. Germline V lookup: CDR1 SNHLY, CDR2 FYNNEI. CDR3 amino acids: CARGGTFLFGNSPLHF. The CDR3 DNA is TGTGCCAGAGGGGGGACTTTTTTGTTCGGTAATTCACCCCTCCACTTT.